The text below deals with one T cell receptor beta chain. Its antigen is currently unknown. Profiling relied on immunoSEQ multiplex PCR, and the TCRdb table lists in-frame clones only, not all of them. Of fewer than 100,000 clones listed, roughly 89% are singletons. The data were obtained in a study of PD-1 blockade in classical Hodgkin lymphoma. Following autologous stem cell transplantation, relapse occurred in every patient, and exposure to brentuximab vedotin varied. Germline CDR1 reads SQVTM; CDR2 reads ANQGSEA. The germline V and J ends were trimmed by 3 bases and 2 bases, with 14 bases remaining between them. The CDR3 contains 15 residues. Notes on the study in general: Those achieving complete response showed baseline diversity like newly diagnosed patients. It was CD4+ TCR diversity, not CD8+, that rose significantly by C4D1. At baseline, newly diagnosed patients reportedly showed less TCR diversity than healthy donors. Why repertoires differed is undefined; disease activity or prior therapy possibly contributed.

The chain is built from TRBV29-1 and TRBJ2-1, with a weak D call TRBD2 (6 bases). The clonotype originates from a human donor with classical Hodgkin lymphoma. The material was peripheral blood mononuclear cells (PBMCs), obtained at baseline. In DNA form, the CDR3 reads TGCAGCGTTGAGAGGGGAGGTGGGACCTACAATGAGCAGTTCTTC. Protein sequence: CSVERGGGTYNEQFF.